The rows below give T cell receptor beta chains drawn from one sample of a study of metastatic and nonmetastatic thyroid tumors. TCRdb re-called the PCR reads with MiXCR. The sample shows roughly 30,000 clones, around 20% of them seen only once. Sample: blood. All receptors come from a female donor with papillary thyroid cancer or a benign thyroid nodule (not recorded which). Some clones in this sample may be carry-over from other donors' samples. CDR3s include the opening cysteine and the closing phenylalanine or tryptophan. A D gene is named only where the DNA matches it firmly. The listing skips clone size in some rows; elsewhere it reads once, few, many or a size class.

clone size,V gene,J gene,D gene,CDR3 DNA,CDR3 protein
few,TRBV18,TRBJ2-3,NA,TGTGCCAGCTCACCTCAGGGTGCCACAGATACGCAGTATTTT,CASSPQGATDTQYF
NA,TRBV7-8,TRBJ1-2,TRBD1,TGTGCCAGCAGCTTAGGCCAGGGGGGCTCATATGGCTACACCTTC,CASSLGQGGSYGYTF
NA,TRBV4-1,TRBJ1-2,NA,TGCGCCAGCAGCCCTTTGGCGGGGGAGGGGGGCTACACCTTC,CASSPLAGEGGYTF
NA,TRBV6-5,TRBJ2-5,NA,TGTGCCAGCAGTTACTCGGGCAGGCAAGAGACCCAGTACTTC,CASSYSGRQETQYF
many,TRBV24-1,TRBJ2-3,NA,TGTGCCACCTCCACAGGGACAGATACGCAGTATTTT,CATSTGTDTQYF
many,TRBV5-1,TRBJ2-2,NA,TGCGCCAGCAGCTTGGTGGCACCCCCCGGGGAGCTGTTTTTT,CASSLVAPPGELFF
many,TRBV6-1,TRBJ2-4,NA,TGTGCCAGCAGTCTCTTGACAGCCGGAGGATCTTCAGCCAAAAACATTCAGTACTTC,CASSLLTAGGSSAKNIQYF
large,TRBV12-3/TRBV12-4,TRBJ1-1,NA,TGTGCCAGCAGTCCTGGACTGATTGAAGCTTTCTTT,CASSPGLIEAFF
many,TRBV5-1,TRBJ2-3,NA,TGCGCCACCTGCCTGACGGGAACTAGCACAGATACGCAGTATTTT,CATCLTGTSTDTQYF
NA,TRBV27,TRBJ2-2,NA,TGTGCCAGCTCACGGGGTCGGACCGGGGAGCTGTTTTTT,CASSRGRTGELFF
NA,TRBV10-2,TRBJ2-5,NA,TGCGCCAGCAGTGAGCCCCCCCGTAGCGTGGTGTACCAAGAGACCCAGTACTTC,CASSEPPRSVVYQETQYF
many,TRBV29-1,TRBJ2-1,NA,TGCAGCGTTGATGGGGGTGTAGAAGAGCAGTTCTTC,CSVDGGVEEQFF
many,TRBV2,TRBJ2-1,TRBD1,TGTGCCAAAGGGACAGGGGGCTACAATGAGCAGTTCTTC,CAKGTGGYNEQFF
NA,TRBV12-3/TRBV12-4,TRBJ2-1,TRBD2,TGTGCCAGCAGTCTCCCCCGGACTAGCGGGGGGCCTCACAATGAGCAGTTCTTC,CASSLPRTSGGPHNEQFF
NA,TRBV29-1,TRBJ2-3,NA,TGCAGCGCCCCAATAACCCGGACAGATACGCAGTATTTT,CSAPITRTDTQYF
few,TRBV6-1,TRBJ1-2,NA,TGTGCCAGCAGTGAAGCAGCGGTCGGGCGGAGCCAGGGCTACACCTTC,CASSEAAVGRSQGYTF
NA,TRBV7-8,TRBJ1-6,TRBD1,TGTGCCAGCAACCCGGACAGGGGGTTTTCTCCCCTCCACTTT,CASNPDRGFSPLHF
few,TRBV20-1,TRBJ1-3,TRBD1,TGCAGTGCTAGAGTGACAGGGTTTGGAAACACCATATATTTT,CSARVTGFGNTIYF
NA,TRBV20-1,TRBJ1-2,NA,TGCAGTGCAGGAGGGTATCTGAATGGCTACACCTTC,CSAGGYLNGYTF
NA,TRBV19,TRBJ2-1,NA,TGTGCCAGTCGCCCTTCACGAGGTCTCTCCTACAATGAGCAGTTCTTC,CASRPSRGLSYNEQFF
few,TRBV28,TRBJ2-1,TRBD2,TGTGCCAGCAGTCATATAGCGGGAGGGCCTAATGAGCAGTTCTTC,CASSHIAGGPNEQFF
many,TRBV7-7,TRBJ2-2,NA,TGTGCTAGCAGCTTAGCTGGGCCCCCCGGGGAGCTGTTTTTT,CASSLAGPPGELFF
NA,TRBV15,TRBJ2-2,NA,TGTGCCACCAGCAGAGATTGGGGGGGGCCGAACACCGGGGAGCTGTTTTTT,CATSRDWGGPNTGELFF
NA,TRBV6-1,TRBJ2-7,NA,TGTGCCAGCAGCCATCTAGGTGGTTCTTACGAGCAGTACTTC,CASSHLGGSYEQYF
few,TRBV30,TRBJ1-4,TRBD1,TGTGCCTGGAGCTCCGCACCGGGACAGGGGGCAACTAATGAAAAACTGTTTTTT,CAWSSAPGQGATNEKLFF
NA,TRBV6-1,TRBJ1-4,TRBD1,TGTGCCAGCAGTGTTAACAGGGGGCGGGATGAAAAACTGTTTTTT,CASSVNRGRDEKLFF
medium-sized,TRBV10-2,TRBJ2-1,TRBD1,TGCGCCAGCATCGACAGGGGGACCCACAATGAGCAGTTCTTC,CASIDRGTHNEQFF
many,TRBV20-1,TRBJ2-7,NA,TGCAGTGCTAGAGATCGGGGCAGGGGCTACGAGCAGTACTTC,CSARDRGRGYEQYF
NA,TRBV5-1,TRBJ1-1,NA,TGCGCCAGCAGCAACAACCCGGGGACTGAAGCTTTGTTT,CASSNNPGTEALF
medium-sized,TRBV6-1,TRBJ1-2,NA,TGTGCCAGCAGAGGGGACGTGGGGACGGCTAACTATGGCTACACCTTC,CASRGDVGTANYGYTF
many,TRBV5-4,TRBJ2-1,NA,TGTGCCAGCAGCTTGTGGCAGGGAGGTGAGCAGTTCTTC,CASSLWQGGEQFF
NA,TRBV3-1,TRBJ1-1,NA,TGTGCCAGCAGCCAAAGCGCTCGTTACACTGAAGCTTTCTTT,CASSQSARYTEAFF
many,TRBV4-3,TRBJ1-6,NA,TGCGCCAGCAGCCAAGGCTCGGCAGTTAGTTCACCCCTCCACTTT,CASSQGSAVSSPLHF
many,TRBV5-1,TRBJ1-2,NA,TGCGCCAGCAGCACAATCCTCGGGGAGGGCGTCAACTATGGCTACACCTTC,CASSTILGEGVNYGYTF
few,TRBV28,TRBJ2-6,TRBD2,TGTGCCATCAGGAGCGCGGGACTAGCGGGAGGGGCTGGGGCCAACGTCCTGACTTTC,CAIRSAGLAGGAGANVLTF
many,TRBV24-1,TRBJ2-5,TRBD2,TGTGCCACCAGTGGGACTAGCGGGGGACCTATTCAAGAGACCCAGTACTTC,CATSGTSGGPIQETQYF
many,TRBV20-1,TRBJ1-2,NA,TGCAGTGCTAGAGATGGCGGGGGCTACGACTATGGCTACACCTTC,CSARDGGGYDYGYTF
NA,TRBV24-1,TRBJ2-5,TRBD2,TGTGCCACCAGTGCTGCTAGCGGGGACTTGGAGACCCAGTACTTC,CATSAASGDLETQYF
medium-sized,TRBV28,TRBJ1-1,NA,TGTGCCAGCAGTTTTTTTTCGGTGAACACTGAAGCTTTCTTT,CASSFFSVNTEAFF
few,TRBV2,TRBJ1-1,NA,TGTGCCGGCAGTGAAGGGGCAGGGAACACTGAAGCTTTCTTT,CAGSEGAGNTEAFF
many,TRBV7-2,TRBJ2-4,TRBD2,TGTGCCAGCAGCTTATCCTCCCGGGGGGGAAACATTCAGTACTTC,CASSLSSRGGNIQYF
NA,TRBV27,TRBJ2-7,NA,TGTGCCAGCAGTTTGGGGGGCTACGAGCAGTACTTC,CASSLGGYEQYF
NA,TRBV6-1,TRBJ2-1,TRBD2,TGTGCCAGCAGTGAGGGAGGGCCTTGGAATGAGCAGTTCTTC,CASSEGGPWNEQFF
few,TRBV28,TRBJ2-7,TRBD1,TGTGCCAGCAGTTCCCGGGACAGGGGATTGGGGGAGCAGTACTTC,CASSSRDRGLGEQYF
NA,TRBV5-4,TRBJ2-5,NA,TGTGCCAGCAGCCCGTCCGGCAGGAGACAAGAGACCCAGTACTTC,CASSPSGRRQETQYF
few,TRBV6-1,TRBJ2-1,TRBD1,TGTGCCAGCAGAGGGACAGGGAGGGATGAGCAGTTCTTC,CASRGTGRDEQFF
NA,TRBV5-1,TRBJ1-2,TRBD1,TGCGCCAGCAGCGGGGGACAGGGGGACGGCTACACCTTC,CASSGGQGDGYTF
few,TRBV6-2/TRBV6-3,TRBJ2-7,NA,TGTGCCAGCAGTAGAGACGGATACGAGCAGTACTTC,CASSRDGYEQYF
few,TRBV19,TRBJ2-1,NA,TGTGCCAGTAGCCAGGCGGGGGCTACCTACAATGAGCAGTTCTTC,CASSQAGATYNEQFF
NA,TRBV5-1,TRBJ1-2,NA,TGCGCCAGCAGCAGGGACACCCAGGCCAGTAACTATGGCTACACCTTC,CASSRDTQASNYGYTF
few,TRBV7-9,TRBJ2-3,NA,TGTGCCAGCAGTTCCCACGGGGTCACAGATACGCAGTATTTT,CASSSHGVTDTQYF
few,TRBV6-4,TRBJ2-2,NA,TGTGCCAGCAGTGAGTCTCCTGACACCGGGGAGCTGTTTTTT,CASSESPDTGELFF
many,TRBV30,TRBJ1-1,TRBD1,TGTGCCTGGAGTGTGGGGACAGTGAACACTGAAGCTTTCTTT,CAWSVGTVNTEAFF